This T cell receptor beta chain was documented in a study of technical replicates of blood from four donors. The protocol was immunoSEQ multiplex PCR, while the TCRdb copy is restricted to in-frame clones and leaves out a portion. The sample includes some 81,000 clones, roughly 90% of them seen just once. This clone was detected only once. The CDR3 length is 15 residues. Germline V gene lookup returns CDR1 SGHDT and CDR2 YYEEEE. Trimming took 2 bases from V and 0 from J; bases not matched to a gene: 4. The sequence was obtained from a human donor in good health. The rearrangement uses TRBV5-6 and TRBJ1-2; 7 positions match TRBD1. The sequencing input was T cells isolated from PBMCs. In DNA, the CDR3 is TGTGCCAGCAGCTTTTTTACAGGGGCTAACTATGGCTACACCTTC. Translated, it gives CASSFFTGANYGYTF. Full variable domain (missing parts from reference TRBV5-6 and TRBJ1-2): DAGVTQSPTHLIKTRGQQVTLRCSPKSGHDTVSWYQQALGQGPQFIFQYYEEEERQRGNFPDRFSGHQFPNYSSELNVNALLLGDSALYLCASSFFTGANYGYTFGSGTRLTVV.